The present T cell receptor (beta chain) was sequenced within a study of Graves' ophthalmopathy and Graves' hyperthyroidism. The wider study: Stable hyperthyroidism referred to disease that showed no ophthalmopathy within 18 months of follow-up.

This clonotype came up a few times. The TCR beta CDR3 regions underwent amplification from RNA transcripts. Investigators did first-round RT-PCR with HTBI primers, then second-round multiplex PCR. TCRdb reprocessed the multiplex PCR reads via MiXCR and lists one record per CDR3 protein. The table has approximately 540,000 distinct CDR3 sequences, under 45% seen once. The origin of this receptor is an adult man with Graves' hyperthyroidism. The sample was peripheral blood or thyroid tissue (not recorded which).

This CDR3 is CASHPGAANEKLFF. CDR3 sequence (DNA): TGTGCCAGCCACCCAGGGGCGGCTAATGAAAAACTGTTTTTT. The rearrangement links TRBV7-3 to TRBJ1-4, with TRBD1 as a possible D gene (6 bases). V was trimmed by 8 bases and J by 3 bases, leaving 13 bases between them. This CDR3 contains 14 residues. Germline values: CDR1 SGHTA, CDR2 FQGTGA.